These 22 T cell receptor beta chains were all obtained from the same sample, sequenced in a study of T-cell memory formation after mild COVID-19. TCRdb re-derived calls from the 5' RACE reads in MiXCR, one entry per CDR3 protein. The sample lists some 130,000 distinct CDR3 sequences, less than 6.5% occurring once. Input material: PBMCs or a T cell subset sorted from them (not recorded which). All receptors come from an adult woman who had mild COVID-19 (a few samples of this study predate the infection). Cell type and time point are not known.

This clonotype was detected ten times or more. The chain combines TRBV7-7 with TRBJ2-5, with D unresolved. CDR3 length equals 13 residues. V was shortened by 2 bases and J by 2 bases, with 6 bases between the two germline ends. Looked up from germline, CDR1 is SSHAT and CDR2 is FNYEAQ (reference sequence). The CDR3 here is CASSLTAQETQYF. Here the CDR3 DNA reads TGTGCCAGCAGCTTAACGGCACAAGAGACCCAGTACTTC.

The genes are TRBV7-2 and TRBJ2-7, with D uncertain. Germline V gene data show CDR1 as SGHTA and CDR2 as FQGNSA. V shed 5 bases and J shed 5 bases, with 13 bases lying between them. This CDR3 region has 13 residues. Here the CDR3 reads CASSQHPHHEQYF. The CDR3 nucleotides read TGTGCCAGCAGCCAACACCCCCACCACGAGCAGTACTTC.

CDR3 protein: CATSRTGDQPQHF. The CDR3 coding sequence is TGTGCCACCAGCAGAACAGGGGATCAGCCCCAGCATTTT. The chain employs TRBV15 and TRBJ1-5, with 7 nucleotides matching TRBD1. The CDR3 has 13 residues. The V gene end was trimmed by 2 bases and the J gene end by 5 bases; junction bases not matched to a gene: 0. Germline loops: CDR1 LNHNV, CDR2 YYDKDF (reference sequence).

The sample holds a few counts of this clonotype. This rearrangement joins TRBV5-1 to TRBJ2-3; D is perhaps TRBD2 (6 bases). There are 16 residues in the CDR3. Trimming left V 6 bases short and J 5 bases short, with 22 bases between. CDR1 SGHRS and CDR2 YFSETQ come from the germline V gene. This chain's CDR3 is CASNTGDRRALDTQYF. The CDR3 DNA reads as TGCGCCAGCAACACCGGGGACCGGAGGGCGCTAGATACGCAGTATTTT.

This clonotype was seen ten or more times. The chain uses TRBV24-1 and TRBJ2-5; TRBD1 agrees at 12 bases. V lost 5 bases, J lost 4 bases, and 4 bases stayed unmatched. This CDR3 has 15 amino acids. CDR1 is KGHDR, CDR2 SFDVKD, per germline. This CDR3 reads CATSAPGQGAETQYF. CDR3 nucleotides: TGTGCCACCAGTGCTCCGGGACAGGGGGCAGAGACCCAGTACTTC.

The rearrangement uses TRBV2 and TRBJ2-5; D may be TRBD1 or TRBD2 (5 bases each). Germline lookup yields CDR1 SNHLY and CDR2 FYNNEI. V was shortened by 4 bases and J by 2 bases, with 11 bases between the two germline ends. There are 14 residues in the CDR3. CDR3 nucleotide sequence: TGTGCCAGCAGTGGGGGGATACAGCAAGAGACCCAGTACTTC. Its protein is CASSGGIQQETQYF.

This chain connects TRBV25-1 to TRBJ2-1; 7 nucleotides line up with TRBD1. The CDR3 runs to 16 residues. In germline, CDR1 is MGHDK, CDR2 SYGVNS. V was clipped by 8 bases and J by 2 bases; unmatched bases: 12. DNA of the CDR3: TGTGCCAGCCCTCTGACCGGGACAGACCCCTACAATGAGCAGTTCTTC. Its protein is CASPLTGTDPYNEQFF. The whole variable domain, filled in from reference TRBV25-1 and TRBJ2-1, reads EADIYQTPRYLVIGTGKKITLECSQTMGHDKMYWYQQDPGMELHLIHYSYGVNSTEKGDLSSESTVSRIRTEHFPLTLESARPSHTSQYLCASPLTGTDPYNEQFFGPGTRLTVL.

The chain is built from TRBV12-3 or TRBV12-4 and TRBJ2-7; no definite D call. This CDR3 contains 12 residues. Trimming took 3 bases from V and 5 from J, leaving 8 bases between them. The DNA for the CDR3 is TGTGCCAGCAGTTTCATCAGGAACGAGCAGTACTTC. It translates to CASSFIRNEQYF.

This clonotype was counted ten times or more. The chain has TRBV18 and TRBJ2-7; 11 bases align to TRBD2. The CDR3 consists of 16 residues. The germline V gene has CDR1 KGHSH and CDR2 LQKENI. With V trimmed by 2 bases and J by 4 bases, 7 bases remained unmatched. CDR3 nucleotide sequence: TGTGCCAGCTCACCAAGGATTAGCGGGAGGGTATACGAGCAGTACTTC. Its translation: CASSPRISGRVYEQYF. Variable domain in full (rest from reference TRBV18 and TRBJ2-7): NAGVMQNPRHLVRRRGQEARLRCSPMKGHSHVYWYRQLPEEGLKFMVYLQKENIIDESGMPKERFSAEFPKEGPSILRIQQVVRGDSAAYFCASSPRISGRVYEQYFGPGTRLTVT.

This clonotype was seen only a few times. J is TRBJ2-5 and V is TRBV7-8, with D tentatively TRBD1 (5 bases). Germline-derived CDR1 and CDR2 are SGHVS and FQNEAQ. CDR3 length: 14 residues. The V and J ends lost 5 bases and 1 base respectively, with 11 bases between them. In DNA, the CDR3 is TGTGCCAGCAGCCTCGGACACCCCCAAGAGACCCAGTACTTC. This encodes CASSLGHPQETQYF.

This clonotype was detected many times. The J gene is TRBJ2-7, the V gene TRBV12-3 or TRBV12-4, with TRBD1 identical over 7 bases. This CDR3 has 15 amino acids. V was pared by 6 bases and J by 3 bases, with 11 bases of the junction left unmatched. The CDR3 loop is CASSLPDRASYEQYF. The CDR3 DNA reads as TGTGCCAGCAGCCTTCCAGACAGGGCTAGCTACGAGCAGTACTTC.

This clonotype occurred many times. The chain couples TRBV2 to TRBJ2-1, with D maybe TRBD1 (6 bases). CDR1 is SNHLY, CDR2 FYNNEI, per germline. The CDR3 is 15 amino acids. Trimming pared 5 bases from V and 7 bases from J, leaving 18 bases between. CDR3 coding DNA: TGTGCCAGCAGTTTAAAACCGGGACAAGCTAATGAGCAGTTCTTC. Amino acid sequence: CASSLKPGQANEQFF.

This clonotype came up many times. This rearrangement joins TRBV29-1 to TRBJ2-1; D gene unclear. V shed 5 bases and J shed 1 base, with 6 bases lying between them. In germline, CDR1 is SQVTM, CDR2 ANQGSEA. This CDR3 has 12 residues. Written as DNA, the CDR3 is TGCAGCGTTAAGAGTTCCTACAATGAGCAGTTCTTC. This codes for CSVKSSYNEQFF.

The chain recombines TRBV12-3 or TRBV12-4 with TRBJ2-7, with D hard to call. V shed 5 bases and J shed 4 bases, with 15 bases lying between them. The length of the CDR3 is 14 residues. CDR3 DNA: TGTGCCAGCAGTCCCAATTCATGGGCATACGAGCAGTACTTC. Amino acid sequence: CASSPNSWAYEQYF.

In this sample, this clonotype turned up a few times. This rearrangement joins TRBV2 to TRBJ1-2; 11 bases agree with TRBD1. The length of the CDR3 is 17 residues. Germline CDR1 is SNHLY and CDR2 is FYNNEI. Trimming removed 2 bases from V and 4 bases from J; junction bases left unmatched: 9. The CDR3 DNA reads as TGTGCCAGCAGTGAATCTGGGACAGGGGGACCCTCCTATGGCTACACCTTC. Protein: CASSESGTGGPSYGYTF.

Ten or more counts support this clonotype. V gene TRBV5-1 combines with J gene TRBJ2-7, with 15 bases identical to TRBD2. The CDR3 loop spans 16 amino acids. The V and J ends lost 3 bases and 8 bases, in that order; junction bases with no gene match: 9. Germline CDR1 is SGHRS and CDR2 is YFSETQ. CDR3 DNA sequence: TGCGCCAGCAGCTCATGGACTAGCGGGAGGGCCAAGAAGCAGTACTTC. Translated: CASSSWTSGRAKKQYF.

This clonotype has ten or more counts. V is TRBV4-1 and J is TRBJ2-1; 7 positions agree with TRBD1. V lost 1 base, J lost 9 bases, and 9 bases stayed unmatched. There are 15 residues in the CDR3. Germline values: CDR1 MGHRA, CDR2 YSYEKL. The CDR3 spells CASSQGQGVQSEQFF. The CDR3 DNA follows: TGCGCCAGCAGCCAAGGACAGGGAGTACAATCTGAGCAGTTCTTC.

The gene calls are TRBV19 and TRBJ2-1; 8 bases match TRBD2. Germline CDR1 LNHDA, CDR2 SQIVND (reference sequence). The CDR3 has 12 amino acids. Trimming cost V 9 bases and J 4 bases; bases outside gene matches: 2. The CDR3 coding sequence is TGTGCCAGCAGACTAGCGTACAATGAGCAGTTCTTC. As protein: CASRLAYNEQFF.

This clonotype was observed a few times. The J gene is TRBJ2-1, the V gene TRBV21-1. TRBV21-1 is recorded as a pseudogene. The CDR3 loop spans 17 amino acids. The CDR3 sequence: CASSPSRLRTPNNEQFF. The CDR3, as DNA: TGTGCCAGCAGCCCCAGCAGACTCCGCACGCCGAACAATGAGCAGTTCTTC.

This clonotype was seen ten or more times. The V call is TRBV12-3 or TRBV12-4, the J call TRBJ2-2; TRBD2 matches at 11 bases. The length of the CDR3 is 14 residues. V was clipped by 9 bases and J by 2 bases; unmatched bases: 2. The CDR3 loop reads CASLAGGNTGELFF. The CDR3 DNA reads TGTGCCAGTCTAGCGGGAGGCAACACCGGGGAGCTGTTTTTT.

This clonotype has just a few counts. The rearrangement uses TRBV3-1 and TRBJ2-3; 8 bases are a match to TRBD2. The germline V gene has CDR1 LGHDT and CDR2 YNNKEL (reference sequence). The CDR3 extends over 18 amino acids. V lost 0 bases to trimming and J lost 1 base; unmatched junction nucleotides: 9. This chain's CDR3 is CASSQDRLLAGRTDTQYF. In DNA, the CDR3 is TGTGCCAGCAGCCAAGATCGGCTCCTAGCGGGCCGCACAGATACGCAGTATTTT.

There are many counts of this clonotype. The chain links TRBV5-1 to TRBJ2-5; 9 bases match TRBD1. Germline trimming cut 0 bases from V and 2 bases from J; bases unmatched to any gene: 2. Per germline, CDR1 SGHRS and CDR2 YFSETQ. The CDR3 totals 15 residues. CDR3 amino acids: CASSLAGQGQETQYF. CDR3 bases: TGCGCCAGCAGCTTGGCGGGACAGGGACAAGAGACCCAGTACTTC.